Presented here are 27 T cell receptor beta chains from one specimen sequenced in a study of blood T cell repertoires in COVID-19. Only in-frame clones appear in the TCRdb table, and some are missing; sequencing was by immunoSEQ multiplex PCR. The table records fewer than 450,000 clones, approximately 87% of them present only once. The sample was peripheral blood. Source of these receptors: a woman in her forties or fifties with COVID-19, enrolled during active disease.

CDR3 sequence reads: CASSPTVAGGRYEQYF. The CDR3 DNA reads TGTGCCAGCAGCCCAACAGTTGCGGGAGGTCGCTACGAGCAGTACTTC. The chain is built from TRBV7-2 and TRBJ2-7; TRBD2 matches 8 bases. Looked up from germline, CDR1 is SGHTA and CDR2 is FQGNSA. The CDR3 is 16 residues long. V trimming: 5 bases; J trimming: 3 bases; junction bases outside the gene matches: 12.

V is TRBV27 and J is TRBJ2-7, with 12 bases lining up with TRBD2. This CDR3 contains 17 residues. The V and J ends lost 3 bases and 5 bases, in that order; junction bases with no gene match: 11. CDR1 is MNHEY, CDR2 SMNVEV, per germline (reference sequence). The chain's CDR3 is CASSFTLAGGFYNEQYF. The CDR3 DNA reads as TGTGCCAGCAGTTTTACCCTAGCGGGAGGGTTTTATAACGAGCAGTACTTC.

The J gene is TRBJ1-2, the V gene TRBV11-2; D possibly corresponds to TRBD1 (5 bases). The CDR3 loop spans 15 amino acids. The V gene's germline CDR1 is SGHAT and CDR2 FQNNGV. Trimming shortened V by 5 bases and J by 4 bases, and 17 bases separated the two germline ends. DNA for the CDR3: TGTGCCAGCAGCCCAGGAACGGGGGGGGTCTATGGCTACACCTTC. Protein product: CASSPGTGGVYGYTF. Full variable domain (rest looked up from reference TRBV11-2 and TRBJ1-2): EAGVAQSPRYKIIEKRQSVAFWCNPISGHATLYWYQQILGQGPKLLIQFQNNGVVDDSQLPKDRFSAERLKGVDSTLKIQPAKLEDSAVYLCASSPGTGGVYGYTFGSGTRLTVV.

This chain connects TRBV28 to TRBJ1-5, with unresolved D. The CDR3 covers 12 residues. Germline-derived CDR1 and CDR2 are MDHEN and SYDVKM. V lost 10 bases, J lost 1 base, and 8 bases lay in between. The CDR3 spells CATRVSNQPQHF. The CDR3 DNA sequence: TGTGCCACGAGGGTGAGCAATCAGCCCCAGCATTTT.

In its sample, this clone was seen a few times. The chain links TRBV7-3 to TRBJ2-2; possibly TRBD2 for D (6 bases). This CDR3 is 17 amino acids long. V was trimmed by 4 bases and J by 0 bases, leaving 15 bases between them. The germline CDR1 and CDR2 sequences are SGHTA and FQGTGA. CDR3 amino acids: CASSSDGLFANTGELFF. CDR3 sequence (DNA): TGTGCCAGCAGCTCCGACGGACTATTTGCGAACACCGGGGAGCTGTTTTTT. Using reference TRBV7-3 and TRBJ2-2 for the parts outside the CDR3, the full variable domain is GAGVSQTPSNKVTEKGKYVELRCDPISGHTALYWYRQSLGQGPEFLIYFQGTGAADDSGLPNDRFFAVRPEGSVSTLKIQRTERGDSAVYLCASSSDGLFANTGELFFGEGSRLTVL.

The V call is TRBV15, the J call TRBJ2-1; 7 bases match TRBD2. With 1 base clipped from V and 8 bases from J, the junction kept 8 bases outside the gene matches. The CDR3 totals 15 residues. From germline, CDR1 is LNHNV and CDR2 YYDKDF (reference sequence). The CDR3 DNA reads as TGTGCCACCAGCAGAGTTGCGGGAGCCTATGATGAGCAGTTCTTC. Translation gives CATSRVAGAYDEQFF.

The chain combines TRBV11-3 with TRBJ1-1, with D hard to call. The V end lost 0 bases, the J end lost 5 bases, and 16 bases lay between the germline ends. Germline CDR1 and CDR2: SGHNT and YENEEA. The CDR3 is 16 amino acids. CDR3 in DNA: TGTGCCAGCAGCTTAGAGTCCCTCCTCAGGCATACTGAAGCTTTCTTT. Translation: CASSLESLLRHTEAFF.

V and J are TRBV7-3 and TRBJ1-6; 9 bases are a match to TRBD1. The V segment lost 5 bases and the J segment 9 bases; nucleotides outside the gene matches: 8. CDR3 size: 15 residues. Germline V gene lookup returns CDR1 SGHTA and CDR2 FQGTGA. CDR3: CASSKLTGGGSPLHF. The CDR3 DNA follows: TGTGCCAGCAGCAAACTTACAGGGGGCGGTTCACCCCTCCACTTT.

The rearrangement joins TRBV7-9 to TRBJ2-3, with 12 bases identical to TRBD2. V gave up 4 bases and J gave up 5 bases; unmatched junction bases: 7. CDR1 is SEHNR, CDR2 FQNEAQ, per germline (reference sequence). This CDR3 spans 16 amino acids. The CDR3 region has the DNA TGTGCCAGCAGCTCTACTAGCGGGAGGAGGGGAGATACGCAGTATTTT. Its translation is CASSSTSGRRGDTQYF.

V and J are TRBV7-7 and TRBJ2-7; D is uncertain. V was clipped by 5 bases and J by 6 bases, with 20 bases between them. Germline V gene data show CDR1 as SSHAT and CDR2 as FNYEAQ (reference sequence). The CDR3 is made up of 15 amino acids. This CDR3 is CASSRLEQTACEQYF. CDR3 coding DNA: TGTGCCAGCAGCCGTCTTGAGCAGACTGCTTGCGAGCAGTACTTC.

The DNA for the CDR3 is TGTGCCAGCAGCCGCTCGGGACCTAGCCCGGGGGCAGATACGCAGTATTTT. This sequence encodes CASSRSGPSPGADTQYF. The V call is TRBV11-2, the J call TRBJ2-3; possible D gene TRBD2, 6 bases. V was trimmed by 5 bases and J by 4 bases, leaving 22 bases between them. In germline, CDR1 is SGHAT, CDR2 FQNNGV. This CDR3 is 17 amino acids long.

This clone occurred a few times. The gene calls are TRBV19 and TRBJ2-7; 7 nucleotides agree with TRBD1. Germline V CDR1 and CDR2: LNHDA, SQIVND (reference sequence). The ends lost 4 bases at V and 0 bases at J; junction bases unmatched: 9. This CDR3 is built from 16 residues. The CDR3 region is CASSTGDSKSSYEQYF. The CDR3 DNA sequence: TGTGCCAGTAGTACCGGGGACAGCAAAAGCTCCTACGAGCAGTACTTC.

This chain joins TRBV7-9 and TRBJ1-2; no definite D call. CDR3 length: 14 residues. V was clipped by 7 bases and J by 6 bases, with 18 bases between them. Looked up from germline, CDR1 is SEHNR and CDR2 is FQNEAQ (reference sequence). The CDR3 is CASIALGSGNGYTF. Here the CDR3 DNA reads TGTGCCAGCATCGCCCTGGGGTCGGGAAATGGCTACACCTTC.

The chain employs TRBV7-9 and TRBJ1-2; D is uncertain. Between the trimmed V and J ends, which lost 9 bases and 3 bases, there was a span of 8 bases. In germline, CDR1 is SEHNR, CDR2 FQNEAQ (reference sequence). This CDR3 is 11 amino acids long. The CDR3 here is CASSGDYGYTF. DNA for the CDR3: TGTGCCAGTAGTGGTGACTATGGCTACACCTTC.

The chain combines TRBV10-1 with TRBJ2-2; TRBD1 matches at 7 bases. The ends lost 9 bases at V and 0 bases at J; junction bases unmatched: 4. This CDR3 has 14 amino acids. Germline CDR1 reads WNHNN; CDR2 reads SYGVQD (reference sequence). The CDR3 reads CASRDRPNTGELFF. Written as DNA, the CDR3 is TGCGCCAGTAGGGACAGACCGAACACCGGGGAGCTGTTTTTT.

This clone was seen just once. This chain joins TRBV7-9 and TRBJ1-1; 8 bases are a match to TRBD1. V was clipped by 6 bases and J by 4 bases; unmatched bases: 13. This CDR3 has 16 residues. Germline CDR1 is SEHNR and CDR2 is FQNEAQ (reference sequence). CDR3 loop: CASSYKTGAGPTEAFF. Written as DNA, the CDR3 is TGTGCCAGCAGTTACAAGACAGGGGCCGGACCCACTGAAGCTTTCTTT. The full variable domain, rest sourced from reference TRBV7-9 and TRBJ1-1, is DTGVSQNPRHKITKRGQNVTFRCDPISEHNRLYWYRQTLGQGPEFLTYFQNEAQLEKSRLLSDRFSAERPKGSFSTLEIQRTEQGDSAMYLCASSYKTGAGPTEAFFGQGTRLTVV.

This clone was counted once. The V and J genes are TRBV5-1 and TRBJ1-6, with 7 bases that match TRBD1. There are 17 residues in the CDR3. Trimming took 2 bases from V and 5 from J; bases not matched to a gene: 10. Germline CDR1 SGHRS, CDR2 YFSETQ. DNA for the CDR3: TGCGCCAGCAGCTTCGGTCCGGTCAGGGGGAATAATTCACCCCTCCACTTT. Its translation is CASSFGPVRGNNSPLHF.

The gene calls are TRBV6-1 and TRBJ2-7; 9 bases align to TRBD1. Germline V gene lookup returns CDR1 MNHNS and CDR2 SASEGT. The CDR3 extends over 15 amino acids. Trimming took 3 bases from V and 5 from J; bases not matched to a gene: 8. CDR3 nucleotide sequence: TGTGCCAGCAGTGAGAGATGGGACAGGGTCAACGAGCAGTACTTC. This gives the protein CASSERWDRVNEQYF.

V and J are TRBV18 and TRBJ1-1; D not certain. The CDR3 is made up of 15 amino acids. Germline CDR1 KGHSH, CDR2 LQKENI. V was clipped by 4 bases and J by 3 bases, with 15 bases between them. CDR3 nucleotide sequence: TGTGCCAGCTCACTCACCCCACGGACTGACACTGAAGCTTTCTTT. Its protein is CASSLTPRTDTEAFF.

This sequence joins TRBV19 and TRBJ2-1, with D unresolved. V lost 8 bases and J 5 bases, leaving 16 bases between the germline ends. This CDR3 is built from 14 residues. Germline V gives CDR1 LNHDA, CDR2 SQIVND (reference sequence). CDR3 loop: CASRGSITNNEQFF. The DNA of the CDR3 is TGTGCCAGTCGAGGTTCTATAACGAACAATGAGCAGTTCTTC.

CDR3 loop: CASKKQGVPREQYF. CDR3 bases: TGTGCCAGCAAAAAACAGGGGGTTCCCCGCGAGCAGTACTTC. This chain joins TRBV28 and TRBJ2-7; 8 nucleotides line up with TRBD1. With V trimmed by 7 bases and J by 6 bases, 11 bases remained unmatched. The CDR3 covers 14 residues. In germline, CDR1 is MDHEN, CDR2 SYDVKM.

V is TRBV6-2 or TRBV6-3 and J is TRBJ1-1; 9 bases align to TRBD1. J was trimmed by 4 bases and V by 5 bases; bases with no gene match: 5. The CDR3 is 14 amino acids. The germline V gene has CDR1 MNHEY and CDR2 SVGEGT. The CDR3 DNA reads TGTGCCAGCAGTCGACAGGGGGTCAGCACTGAAGCTTTCTTT. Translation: CASSRQGVSTEAFF.

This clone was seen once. The CDR3 reads CASSLGVAQRRNTEAFF. The DNA of the CDR3 is TGTGCCAGCAGCTTAGGGGTTGCCCAAAGGAGGAACACTGAAGCTTTCTTT. This sequence joins TRBV7-9 and TRBJ1-1; no clear D. V lost 1 base and J lost 1, with 16 bases in between. Germline V gene sequence: CDR1 SEHNR, CDR2 FQNEAQ (reference sequence). This CDR3 has 17 amino acids.

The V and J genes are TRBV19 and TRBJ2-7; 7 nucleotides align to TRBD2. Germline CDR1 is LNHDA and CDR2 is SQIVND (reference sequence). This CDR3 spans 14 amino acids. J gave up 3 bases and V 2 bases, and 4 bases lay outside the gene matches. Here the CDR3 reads CASSIQGGDYEQYF. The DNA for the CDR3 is TGTGCCAGTAGTATACAGGGAGGGGACTACGAGCAGTACTTC.

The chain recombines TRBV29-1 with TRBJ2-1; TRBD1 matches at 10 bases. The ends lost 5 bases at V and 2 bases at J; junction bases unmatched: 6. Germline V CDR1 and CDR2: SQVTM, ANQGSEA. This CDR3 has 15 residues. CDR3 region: CSVTPGTGAYNEQFF. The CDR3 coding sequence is TGCAGCGTTACACCCGGGACAGGGGCCTACAATGAGCAGTTCTTC.

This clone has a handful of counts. CDR3 sequence: CASSSRTPREQYF. The CDR3 DNA follows: TGTGCCAGCAGCTCCAGGACTCCGCGGGAGCAGTACTTC. The chain has TRBV5-8 and TRBJ2-7, with a possible D match to TRBD2 (5 bases). CDR3 size: 13 residues. Trimming removed 3 bases from V and 7 bases from J, with 14 bases in between. Germline CDR1 SGHTS, CDR2 YDEGEE.

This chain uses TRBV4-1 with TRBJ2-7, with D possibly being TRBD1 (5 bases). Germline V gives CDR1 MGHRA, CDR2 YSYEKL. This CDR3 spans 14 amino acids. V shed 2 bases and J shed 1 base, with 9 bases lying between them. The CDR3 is CASSQIRDSYEQYF. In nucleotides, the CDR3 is TGCGCCAGCAGCCAAATCAGGGATTCCTACGAGCAGTACTTC.